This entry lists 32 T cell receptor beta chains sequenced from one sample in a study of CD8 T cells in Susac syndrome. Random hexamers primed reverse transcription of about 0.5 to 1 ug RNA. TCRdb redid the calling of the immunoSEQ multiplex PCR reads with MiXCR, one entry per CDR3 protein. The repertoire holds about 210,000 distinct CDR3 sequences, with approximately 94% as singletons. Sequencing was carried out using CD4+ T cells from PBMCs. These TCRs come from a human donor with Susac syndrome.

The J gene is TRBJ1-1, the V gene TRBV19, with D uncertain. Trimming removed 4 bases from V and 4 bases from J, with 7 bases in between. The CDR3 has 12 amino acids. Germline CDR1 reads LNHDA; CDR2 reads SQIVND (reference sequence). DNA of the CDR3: TGTGCCAGTAGTAAGTCGGGCACTGAAGCTTTCTTT. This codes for CASSKSGTEAFF.

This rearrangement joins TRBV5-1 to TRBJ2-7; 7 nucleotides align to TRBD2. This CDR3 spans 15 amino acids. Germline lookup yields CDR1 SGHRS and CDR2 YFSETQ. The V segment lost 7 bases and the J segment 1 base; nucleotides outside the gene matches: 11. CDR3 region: CASAPGGYDSYEQYF. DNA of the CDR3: TGCGCCAGCGCACCCGGGGGGTACGATTCCTACGAGCAGTACTTC.

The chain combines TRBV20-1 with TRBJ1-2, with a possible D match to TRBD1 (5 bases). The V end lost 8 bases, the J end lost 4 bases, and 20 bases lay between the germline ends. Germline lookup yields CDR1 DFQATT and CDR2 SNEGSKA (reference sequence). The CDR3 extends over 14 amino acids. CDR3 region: CSTLLRDGGYGYTF. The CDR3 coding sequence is TGCAGTACCCTTCTCAGGGATGGGGGCTATGGCTACACCTTC.

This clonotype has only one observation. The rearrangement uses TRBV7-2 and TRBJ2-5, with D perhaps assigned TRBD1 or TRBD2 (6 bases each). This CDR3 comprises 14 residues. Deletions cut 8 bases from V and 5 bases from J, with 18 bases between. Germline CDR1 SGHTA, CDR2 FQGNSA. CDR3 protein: CASESQGGLETQYF. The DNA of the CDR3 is TGTGCCAGCGAATCCCAAGGGGGGCTCGAGACCCAGTACTTC.

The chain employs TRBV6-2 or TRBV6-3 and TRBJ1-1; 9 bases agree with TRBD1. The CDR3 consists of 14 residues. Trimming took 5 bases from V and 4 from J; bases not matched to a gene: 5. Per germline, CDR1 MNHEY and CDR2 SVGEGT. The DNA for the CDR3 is TGTGCCAGCAGTAGGACAGGGGACGCCACTGAAGCTTTCTTT. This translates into CASSRTGDATEAFF.

The CDR3 nucleotides are TGCAGTGCTAGAGATCCCAACAGGGTCGAGACCCAGTACTTC. Its protein product is CSARDPNRVETQYF. This chain links TRBV20-1 with TRBJ2-5; D possibly corresponds to TRBD1 (6 bases). The V end was cut by 0 bases, the J end by 5 bases, with 13 bases between. The CDR3 spans 14 residues. CDR1 is DFQATT, CDR2 SNEGSKA, per germline (reference sequence).

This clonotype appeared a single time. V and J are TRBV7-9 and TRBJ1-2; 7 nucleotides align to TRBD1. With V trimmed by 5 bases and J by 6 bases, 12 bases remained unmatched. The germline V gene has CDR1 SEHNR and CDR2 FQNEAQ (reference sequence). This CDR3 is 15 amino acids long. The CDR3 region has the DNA TGTGCCAGCAGCCTTATGGCAGGGGGGGTCGATGGCTACACCTTC. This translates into CASSLMAGGVDGYTF.

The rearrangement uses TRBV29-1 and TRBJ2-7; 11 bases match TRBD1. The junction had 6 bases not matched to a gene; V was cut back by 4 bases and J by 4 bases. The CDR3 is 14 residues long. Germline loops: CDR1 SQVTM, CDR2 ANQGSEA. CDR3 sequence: CSVAGTGGQYEQYF. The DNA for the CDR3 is TGCAGCGTTGCCGGGACAGGGGGTCAATACGAGCAGTACTTC.

The chain's CDR3 is CASSLVLQGDTEAFF. Here the CDR3 DNA reads TGTGCCAGCAGCTTAGTGTTGCAGGGAGACACTGAAGCTTTCTTT. This chain connects TRBV7-9 to TRBJ1-1; D perhaps matches TRBD1 (5 bases). Germline V gene data show CDR1 as SEHNR and CDR2 as FQNEAQ (reference sequence). The CDR3 is 15 residues long. Trimming removed 1 base at V and 3 bases at J, with 12 bases between.

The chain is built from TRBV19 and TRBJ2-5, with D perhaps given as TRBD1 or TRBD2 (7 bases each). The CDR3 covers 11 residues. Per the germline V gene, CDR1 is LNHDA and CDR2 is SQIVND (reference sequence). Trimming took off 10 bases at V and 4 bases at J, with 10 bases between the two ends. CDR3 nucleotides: TGTGCCACCAGGGGGGGAGAGACCCAGTACTTC. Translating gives CATRGGETQYF. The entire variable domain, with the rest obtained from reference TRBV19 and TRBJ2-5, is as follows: DGGITQSPKYLFRKEGQNVTLSCEQNLNHDAMYWYRQDPGQGLRLIYYSQIVNDFQKGDIAEGYSVSREKKESFPLTVTSAQKNPTAFYLCATRGGETQYFGPGTRLLVL.

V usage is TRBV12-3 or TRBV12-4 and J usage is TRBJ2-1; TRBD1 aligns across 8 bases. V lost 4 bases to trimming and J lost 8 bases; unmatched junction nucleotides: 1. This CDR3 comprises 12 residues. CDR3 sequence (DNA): TGTGCCAGCAGTTCGGACAGGGATGAGCAGTTCTTC. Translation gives CASSSDRDEQFF.

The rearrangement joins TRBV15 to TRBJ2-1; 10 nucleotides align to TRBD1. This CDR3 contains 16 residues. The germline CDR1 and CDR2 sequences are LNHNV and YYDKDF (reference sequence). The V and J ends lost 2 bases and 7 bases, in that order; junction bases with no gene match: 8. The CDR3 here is CATSRPSGQGVNEQFF. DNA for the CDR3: TGTGCCACCAGCAGACCATCTGGACAGGGGGTGAATGAGCAGTTCTTC.

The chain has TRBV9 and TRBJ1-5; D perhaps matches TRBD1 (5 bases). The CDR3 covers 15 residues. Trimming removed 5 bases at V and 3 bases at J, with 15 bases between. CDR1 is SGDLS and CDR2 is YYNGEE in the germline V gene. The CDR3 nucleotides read TGTGCCAGCAGTGGGACCCCAGCCTTCAATCAGCCCCAGCATTTT. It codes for CASSGTPAFNQPQHF. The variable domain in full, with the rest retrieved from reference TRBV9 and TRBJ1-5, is DSGVTQTPKHLITATGQRVTLRCSPRSGDLSVYWYQQSLDQGLQFLIQYYNGEERAKGNILERFSAQQFPDLHSELNLSSLELGDSALYFCASSGTPAFNQPQHFGDGTRLSIL.

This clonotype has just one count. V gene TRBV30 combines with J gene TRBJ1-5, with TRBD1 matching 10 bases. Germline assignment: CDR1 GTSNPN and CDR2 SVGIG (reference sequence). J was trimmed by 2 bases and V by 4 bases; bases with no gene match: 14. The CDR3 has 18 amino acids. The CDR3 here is CAWKNPMFGTGGNQPQHF. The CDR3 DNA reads TGTGCCTGGAAAAACCCCATGTTCGGGACAGGGGGCAATCAGCCCCAGCATTTT. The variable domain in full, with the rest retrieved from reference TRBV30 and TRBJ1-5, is SQTIHQWPATLVQPVGSPLSLECTVEGTSNPNLYWYRQAAGRGLQLLFYSVGIGQISSEVPQNLSASRPQDRQFILSSKKLLLSDSGFYLCAWKNPMFGTGGNQPQHFGDGTRLSIL.

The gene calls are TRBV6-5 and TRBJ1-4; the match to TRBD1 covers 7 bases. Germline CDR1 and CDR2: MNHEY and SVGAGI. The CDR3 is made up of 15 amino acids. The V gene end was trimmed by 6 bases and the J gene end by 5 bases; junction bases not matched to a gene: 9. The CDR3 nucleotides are TGTGCCAGCAGATCTAAGGGGGCACTGAATGAAAAACTGTTTTTT. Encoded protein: CASRSKGALNEKLFF.

CDR3 amino acids: CSANIRGRADTQYF. The CDR3 nucleotides are TGCAGTGCTAACATAAGAGGGCGAGCAGATACGCAGTATTTT. This chain connects TRBV20-1 to TRBJ2-3; tentatively, D is TRBD2 (5 bases). Germline V CDR1 and CDR2: DFQATT, SNEGSKA (reference sequence). The CDR3 has 14 residues. The ends were cut back, 4 bases at V and 4 bases at J, with 15 bases in the middle.

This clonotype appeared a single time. The CDR3 DNA sequence: TGTGCCAGCAGTTTAGGGCAGCAAGGGAATCAGCCCCAGCATTTT. This gives the protein CASSLGQQGNQPQHF. The rearrangement uses TRBV12-3 or TRBV12-4 and TRBJ1-5; D not resolved. Trimming cost V 1 base and J 4 bases, with 11 bases left between them. The CDR3 is 15 amino acids.

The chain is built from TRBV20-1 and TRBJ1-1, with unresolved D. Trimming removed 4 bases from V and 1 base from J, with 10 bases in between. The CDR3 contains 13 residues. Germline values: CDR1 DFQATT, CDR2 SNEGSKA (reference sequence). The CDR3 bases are TGCAGTGCTACCGGCCGAAAGAACACTGAAGCTTTCTTT. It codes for CSATGRKNTEAFF.

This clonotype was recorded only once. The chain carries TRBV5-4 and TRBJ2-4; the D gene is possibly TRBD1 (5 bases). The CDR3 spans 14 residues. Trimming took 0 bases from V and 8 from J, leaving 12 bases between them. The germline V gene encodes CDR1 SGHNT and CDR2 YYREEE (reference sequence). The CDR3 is CASSLDQGGDIQYF. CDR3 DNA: TGTGCCAGCAGCTTGGATCAGGGTGGGGACATTCAGTACTTC.

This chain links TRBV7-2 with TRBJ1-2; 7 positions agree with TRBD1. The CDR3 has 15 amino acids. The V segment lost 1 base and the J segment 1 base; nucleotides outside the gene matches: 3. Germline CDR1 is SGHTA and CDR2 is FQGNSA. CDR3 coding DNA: TGTGCCAGCAGCTTAGGGACAGGCAATAACTATGGCTACACCTTC. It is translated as CASSLGTGNNYGYTF.

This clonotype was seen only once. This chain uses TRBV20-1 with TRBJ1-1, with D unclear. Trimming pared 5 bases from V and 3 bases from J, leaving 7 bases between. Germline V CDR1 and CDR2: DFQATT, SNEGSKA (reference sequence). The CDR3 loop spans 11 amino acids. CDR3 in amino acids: CSASGDTEAFF. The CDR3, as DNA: TGCAGTGCTTCCGGGGACACTGAAGCTTTCTTT.

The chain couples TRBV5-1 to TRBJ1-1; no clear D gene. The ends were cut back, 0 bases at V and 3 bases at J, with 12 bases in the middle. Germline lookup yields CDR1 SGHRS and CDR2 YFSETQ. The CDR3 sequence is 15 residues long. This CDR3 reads CASSLDVPGDTEAFF. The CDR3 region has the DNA TGCGCCAGCAGCTTGGATGTGCCCGGGGACACTGAAGCTTTCTTT.

The CDR3 DNA is TGCGCCAGCAGCTCGTTACCGGGACAGGGTTCCACTGAAGCTTTCTTT. Amino acid sequence: CASSSLPGQGSTEAFF. This chain uses TRBV5-1 with TRBJ1-1; 9 positions agree with TRBD1. CDR1 SGHRS and CDR2 YFSETQ come from the germline V gene. CDR3 size: 16 residues. Unmatched junction bases numbered 10, after V lost 3 bases and J lost 4 bases.

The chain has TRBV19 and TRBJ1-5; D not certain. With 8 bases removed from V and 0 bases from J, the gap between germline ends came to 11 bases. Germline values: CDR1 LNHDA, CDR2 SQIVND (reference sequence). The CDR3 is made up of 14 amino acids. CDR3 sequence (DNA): TGTGCCAGTCGACAAAGGTATAGCAATCAGCCCCAGCATTTT. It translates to CASRQRYSNQPQHF. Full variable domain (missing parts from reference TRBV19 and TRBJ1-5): DGGITQSPKYLFRKEGQNVTLSCEQNLNHDAMYWYRQDPGQGLRLIYYSQIVNDFQKGDIAEGYSVSREKKESFPLTVTSAQKNPTAFYLCASRQRYSNQPQHFGDGTRLSIL.

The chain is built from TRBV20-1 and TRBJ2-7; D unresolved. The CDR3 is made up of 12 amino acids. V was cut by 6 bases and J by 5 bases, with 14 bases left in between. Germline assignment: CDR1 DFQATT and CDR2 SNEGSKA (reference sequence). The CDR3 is CSAPAVGHEQYF. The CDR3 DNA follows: TGCAGTGCGCCTGCCGTGGGCCACGAGCAGTACTTC.

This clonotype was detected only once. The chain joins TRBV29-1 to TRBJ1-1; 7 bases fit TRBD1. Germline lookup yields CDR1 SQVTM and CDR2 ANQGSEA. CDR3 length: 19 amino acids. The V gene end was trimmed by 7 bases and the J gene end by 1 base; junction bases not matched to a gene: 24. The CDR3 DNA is TGCAGCGCCCGTACGGGTAGGCAGGCCGACAGGGCCACGAACACTGAAGCTTTCTTT. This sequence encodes CSARTGRQADRATNTEAFF.

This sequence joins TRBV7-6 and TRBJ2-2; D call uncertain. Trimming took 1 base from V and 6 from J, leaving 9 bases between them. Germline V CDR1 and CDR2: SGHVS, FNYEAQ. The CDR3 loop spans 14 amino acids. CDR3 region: CASSLGVIAGELFF. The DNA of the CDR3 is TGTGCCAGCAGCTTAGGGGTGATTGCCGGGGAGCTGTTTTTT.

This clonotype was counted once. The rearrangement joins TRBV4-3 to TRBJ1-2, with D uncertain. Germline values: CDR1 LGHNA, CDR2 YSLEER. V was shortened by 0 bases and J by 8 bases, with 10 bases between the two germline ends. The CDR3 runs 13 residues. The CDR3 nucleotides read TGCGCCAGCAGCCAAGAATACGGACGCGGCTACACCTTC. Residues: CASSQEYGRGYTF.

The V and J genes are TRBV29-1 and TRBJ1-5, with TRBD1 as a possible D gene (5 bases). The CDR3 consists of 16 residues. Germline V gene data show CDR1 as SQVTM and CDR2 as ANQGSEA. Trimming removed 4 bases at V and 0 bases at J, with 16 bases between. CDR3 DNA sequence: TGCAGCGTTGGGCTCGGCGGGGGGAATAGCAATCAGCCCCAGCATTTT. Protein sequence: CSVGLGGGNSNQPQHF.

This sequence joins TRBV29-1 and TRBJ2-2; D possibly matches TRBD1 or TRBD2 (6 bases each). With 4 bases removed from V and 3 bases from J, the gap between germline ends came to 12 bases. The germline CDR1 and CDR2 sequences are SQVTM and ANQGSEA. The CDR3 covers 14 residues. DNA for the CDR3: TGCAGCGTTGGGGTTGGGGGGCACACCGGGGAGCTGTTTTTT. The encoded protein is CSVGVGGHTGELFF.

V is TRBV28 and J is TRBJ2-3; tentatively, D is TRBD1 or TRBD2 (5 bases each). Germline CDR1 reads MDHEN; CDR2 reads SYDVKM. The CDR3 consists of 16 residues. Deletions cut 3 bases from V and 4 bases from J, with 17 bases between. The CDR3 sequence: CASSLGRTSSADTQYF. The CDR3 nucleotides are TGTGCCAGCAGTTTGGGACGAACTTCGAGCGCAGATACGCAGTATTTT.

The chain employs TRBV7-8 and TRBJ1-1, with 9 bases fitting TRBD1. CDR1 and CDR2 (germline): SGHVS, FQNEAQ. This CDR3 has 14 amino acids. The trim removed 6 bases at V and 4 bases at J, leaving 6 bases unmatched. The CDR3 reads CASRWDRVATEAFF. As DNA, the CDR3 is TGTGCCAGCAGATGGGACAGGGTGGCCACTGAAGCTTTCTTT. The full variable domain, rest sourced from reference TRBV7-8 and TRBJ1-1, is GAGVSQSPRYKVAKRGQDVALRCDPISGHVSLFWYQQALGQGPEFLTYFQNEAQLDKSGLPSDRFFAERPEGSVSTLKIQRTQQEDSAVYLCASRWDRVATEAFFGQGTRLTVV.